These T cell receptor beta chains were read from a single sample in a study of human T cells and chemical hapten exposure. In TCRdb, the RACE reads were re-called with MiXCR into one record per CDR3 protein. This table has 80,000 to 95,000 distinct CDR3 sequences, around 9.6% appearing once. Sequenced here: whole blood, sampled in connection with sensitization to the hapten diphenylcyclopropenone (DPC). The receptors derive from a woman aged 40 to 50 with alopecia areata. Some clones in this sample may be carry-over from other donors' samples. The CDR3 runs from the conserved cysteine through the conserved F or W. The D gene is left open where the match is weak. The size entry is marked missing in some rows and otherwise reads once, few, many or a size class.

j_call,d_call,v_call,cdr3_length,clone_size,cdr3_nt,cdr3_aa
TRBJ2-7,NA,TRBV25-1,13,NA,TGTGCCAGCAGGCCCACAGGGCCGGCCGAGCAGTACTTC,CASRPTGPAEQYF
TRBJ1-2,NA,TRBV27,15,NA,TGTGCCAGCAGTTCCCTCCTCAGGGAACCCTATGGCTACACCTTC,CASSSLLREPYGYTF
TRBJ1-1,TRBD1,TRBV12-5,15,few,TGTGCTAGTGGTTTAAACACAGGGGCGAACACTGAAGCTTTCTTT,CASGLNTGANTEAFF
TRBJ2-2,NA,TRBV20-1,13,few,TGCAGTGCCCTGGACACGAACACCGGGGAGCTGTTTTTT,CSALDTNTGELFF
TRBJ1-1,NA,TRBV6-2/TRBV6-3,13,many,TGTGCCAGCAGAGAACAGGGAGGCACTGAAGCTTTCTTT,CASREQGGTEAFF
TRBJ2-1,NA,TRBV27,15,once,TGTGCCAGCAGTTTCTGGCGGGGGCTCTCTAATGAGCAGTTCTTC,CASSFWRGLSNEQFF
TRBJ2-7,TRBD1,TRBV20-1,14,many,TGCAGTGCTAGTGTCGACAGGGTAGCCTACGAGCAGTACTTC,CSASVDRVAYEQYF
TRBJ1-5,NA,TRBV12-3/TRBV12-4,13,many,TGTGCCAGCAGTCCGACGGGCAATCAGCCCCAGCATTTT,CASSPTGNQPQHF
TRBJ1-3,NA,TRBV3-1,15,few,TGTGCCAGCAGGCTGCAGGGATACTCTGGAAACACCATATATTTT,CASRLQGYSGNTIYF
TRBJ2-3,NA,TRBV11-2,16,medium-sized,TGTGCCAGCAGCTTCTCACCGGGTCGGGCCACAGATACGCAGTATTTT,CASSFSPGRATDTQYF
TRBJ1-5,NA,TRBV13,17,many,TGTGCCAGCAGCTTTGGGCCTCAGGGGTCGGGCGATCAGCCCCAGCATTTT,CASSFGPQGSGDQPQHF
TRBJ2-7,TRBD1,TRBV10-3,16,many,TGTGCCATCAGTGGTACAACAGGGGGCACTCGTCTCGAGCAGTACTTC,CAISGTTGGTRLEQYF
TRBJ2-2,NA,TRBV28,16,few,TGTGCCAGCAGTTTATGGCAGAAGGGCCGGAACGGGGAGCTGTTTTTT,CASSLWQKGRNGELFF
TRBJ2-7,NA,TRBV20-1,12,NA,TGCAGTGCCTACGGTGGCTCCTACGAGCAGTACTTC,CSAYGGSYEQYF
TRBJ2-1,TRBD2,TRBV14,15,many,TGTGCCAGCAGCCAACTGACTAGCGGGGTGAATGAGCAGTTCTTC,CASSQLTSGVNEQFF
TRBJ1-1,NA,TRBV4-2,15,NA,TGTGCCAGCAGCCAAACGAGGGGCGCCTTGACTGAAGCTTTCTTT,CASSQTRGALTEAFF
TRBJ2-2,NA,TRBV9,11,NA,TGTGCCAGCAGCCGGAGAGGGGAGCTGTTTTTT,CASSRRGELFF
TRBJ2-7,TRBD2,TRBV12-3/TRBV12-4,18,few,TGTGCCAGCAGTTTGAGGGTTGGACTAGCGAGGAACTCCTACGAGCAGTACTTC,CASSLRVGLARNSYEQYF
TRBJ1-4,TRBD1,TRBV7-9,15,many,TGTGCCAGCAGCTCCGGGACAGGGGGTGATGAAAAACTGTTTTTT,CASSSGTGGDEKLFF
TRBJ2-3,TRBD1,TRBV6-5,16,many,TGTGCCAGCACGCCTCCCGGGACAGGTAGCACAGATACGCAGTATTTT,CASTPPGTGSTDTQYF
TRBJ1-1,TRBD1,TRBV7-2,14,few,TGTGCCAGCAGCTCCACAGGGGTGTGGACTGAAGCTTTCTTT,CASSSTGVWTEAFF
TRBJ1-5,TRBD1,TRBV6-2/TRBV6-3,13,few,TGTGCCAGCCAGGGGGACACGAATCAGCCACAGCATTTT,CASQGDTNQPQHF
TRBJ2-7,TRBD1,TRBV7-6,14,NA,TGTGCCAGCAGCTCATACAGGGGCAGGAGCGAGCAGTACTTC,CASSSYRGRSEQYF
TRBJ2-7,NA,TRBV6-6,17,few,TGTGCCAGCAGTTACCCCATCGGCGGCAGGGGCGAATACGAGCAGTACTTC,CASSYPIGGRGEYEQYF
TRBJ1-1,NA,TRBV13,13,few,TGTGCCAGCAGCCGCAGCCGATCCACTGAAGCTTTCTTT,CASSRSRSTEAFF
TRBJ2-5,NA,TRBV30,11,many,TGTGCCTGGAGTGATATAGAGACCCAGTACTTC,CAWSDIETQYF